Here is one T cell receptor (beta chain) with its context. The antigen remains unidentified. Per the germline V gene, CDR1 is SGHRS and CDR2 is YFSETQ. This CDR3 comprises 13 residues. The ends were cut back, 0 bases at V and 1 base at J, with 2 bases in the middle. The sample comes from a study of CD8+ T cells in alopecia areata. Study conclusions and caveats: Between patients, shared TCR sequences were less clear than in mice. This was possibly due in part to HLA diversity in the patient population.

cDNA reverse transcribed from extracted RNA served as the sequencing template. Generated by immunoSEQ multiplex PCR, the TCRdb table keeps only in-frame clones and is missing some. In the table there are 7,000 to 8,500 clones, 65% to 75% of which are singletons. Alopecia areata patients provided lesional scalp punch biopsies and peripheral blood, both collected for the study. This clonotype was sampled from a human donor with alopecia areata. The V gene is TRBV5-1, the J gene TRBJ1-5; D unresolved. Sequencing was performed on skin, taken at week 0. The CDR3 here is CASSLGSNQPQHF. The CDR3 bases are TGCGCCAGCAGCTTGGGGAGCAATCAGCCCCAGCATTTT.